These 32 T cell receptor beta chains originate from one sample sequenced in a study of T cells in Graves' hyperthyroidism and ophthalmopathy. From RNA transcripts, TCR beta CDR3 regions were amplified. First-round RT-PCR of the TCR CDR3 relied on the HTBI primer set. TCRdb analysed the multiplex PCR reads with MiXCR anew, one entry per CDR3 protein. Here the sample spans nearly 600,000 distinct CDR3 sequences, more than 13% being singletons. Sequencing was carried out using blood. All receptors derive from a woman under 30 with Graves' ophthalmopathy.

The chain links TRBV6-4 to TRBJ2-7; 7 nucleotides line up with TRBD1. Trimming removed 1 base from V and 2 bases from J; junction bases left unmatched: 11. This CDR3 comprises 17 residues. Germline V gene data show CDR1 as MRHNA and CDR2 as SNTAGT. The CDR3 nucleotides are TGTGCCAGCAGTGACTTTCTCGGACAGGCCGCCGCCTACGAGCAGTACTTC. It codes for CASSDFLGQAAAYEQYF.

In its sample, this clonotype was seen many times. This chain joins TRBV20-1 and TRBJ2-7; D unresolved. Germline CDR1 and CDR2: DFQATT and SNEGSKA (reference sequence). The CDR3 spans 13 residues. The V end was cut by 3 bases, the J end by 1 base, with 10 bases between. CDR3 in DNA: TGCAGTGCTAGCCCCGGCCTGTCCTACGAGCAGTACTTC. This codes for CSASPGLSYEQYF.

The table lists this clonotype with a few counts. The chain is built from TRBV9 and TRBJ2-1, with 10 positions matching TRBD2. The CDR3 has 17 amino acids. Germline-derived CDR1 and CDR2 are SGDLS and YYNGEE. V gave up 3 bases and J gave up 4 bases; unmatched junction bases: 10. The CDR3 protein is CASSEALGLAEYNEQFF. CDR3 coding DNA: TGTGCCAGCAGCGAGGCCCTTGGACTAGCGGAATACAATGAGCAGTTCTTC. The full variable domain, completed using reference TRBV9 and TRBJ2-1, is DSGVTQTPKHLITATGQRVTLRCSPRSGDLSVYWYQQSLDQGLQFLIQYYNGEERAKGNILERFSAQQFPDLHSELNLSSLELGDSALYFCASSEALGLAEYNEQFFGPGTRLTVL.

V gene TRBV6-1 combines with J gene TRBJ2-1; TRBD2 matches at 10 bases. Unmatched junction bases numbered 6, after V lost 10 bases and J lost 6 bases. This CDR3 contains 13 residues. The germline CDR1 and CDR2 sequences are MNHNS and SASEGT. The CDR3 nucleotides read TGTGCCATAGCTAGCGGGAGTGTCAATGAGCAGTTCTTC. Residues: CAIASGSVNEQFF.

The chain recombines TRBV27 with TRBJ2-2; tentatively, D is TRBD2 (6 bases). CDR3 length: 15 amino acids. Looked up from germline, CDR1 is MNHEY and CDR2 is SMNVEV (reference sequence). V lost 3 bases to trimming and J lost 5 bases, with 13 bases between them. In nucleotides, the CDR3 is TGTGCCAGCAGTTTCGGGAGCTTGGGGACCGGGGAGCTGTTTTTT. It encodes CASSFGSLGTGELFF.

The sample holds many counts of this clonotype. Here the CDR3 reads CASSQRMDTGELFF. For the CDR3, the DNA is TGTGCCAGCAGCCAAAGAATGGACACCGGGGAGCTGTTTTTT. V gene TRBV3-1 combines with J gene TRBJ2-2; no definite D call. This CDR3 region has 14 residues. The germline CDR1 and CDR2 sequences are LGHDT and YNNKEL (reference sequence). Trimming stripped 2 bases from V and 3 bases from J, with 7 bases between.

The V gene is TRBV19, the J gene TRBJ2-2; 16 nucleotides match TRBD2. Looked up from germline, CDR1 is LNHDA and CDR2 is SQIVND (reference sequence). The CDR3 consists of 19 residues. V was clipped by 7 bases and J by 0 bases; unmatched bases: 8. This chain's CDR3 is CASTRKGLAGGPNTGELFF. The CDR3, as DNA: TGTGCCAGTACGCGTAAGGGACTAGCGGGAGGGCCGAACACCGGGGAGCTGTTTTTT.

This clonotype showed up many times. V is TRBV7-8 and J is TRBJ2-7; D gene unclear. Trimming removed 10 bases from V and 0 bases from J, with 28 bases in between. Germline V gene sequence: CDR1 SGHVS, CDR2 FQNEAQ. CDR3 length equals 18 residues. This CDR3 is CATYPLEEAGVSSYEQYF. The CDR3 DNA reads as TGTGCCACTTATCCCCTTGAGGAAGCTGGGGTAAGCTCCTACGAGCAGTACTTC.

The rearrangement joins TRBV19 to TRBJ1-6, with D perhaps TRBD1 (5 bases). Trimming took off 4 bases at V and 7 bases at J, with 20 bases between the two ends. The CDR3 length is 17 residues. Germline assignment: CDR1 LNHDA and CDR2 SQIVND (reference sequence). The CDR3 loop reads CASSTFRQRISNSPLHF. In DNA form, the CDR3 reads TGTGCCAGTAGTACCTTCCGACAGAGAATTTCGAATTCACCCCTCCACTTT. The full variable domain, in which reference TRBV19 and TRBJ1-6 provide the parts outside the CDR3, is DGGITQSPKYLFRKEGQNVTLSCEQNLNHDAMYWYRQDPGQGLRLIYYSQIVNDFQKGDIAEGYSVSREKKESFPLTVTSAQKNPTAFYLCASSTFRQRISNSPLHFGNGTRLTVT.

Ten or more counts support this clonotype. The chain links TRBV12-3 or TRBV12-4 to TRBJ1-6; D ambiguous. The germline V and J ends were trimmed by 7 bases and 7 bases, with 8 bases remaining between them. The CDR3 runs 12 residues. CDR3 amino acids: CASNLPNSPLHF. In DNA form, the CDR3 reads TGTGCCAGCAACCTACCCAATTCACCCCTCCACTTT.

This clonotype came up many times. The rearrangement uses TRBV6-5 and TRBJ1-1; D ambiguous. V lost 2 bases, J lost 1 base, and 8 bases lay in between. Per the germline V gene, CDR1 is MNHEY and CDR2 is SVGAGI. The CDR3 is made up of 14 amino acids. The CDR3 protein is CASSYPGRNTEAFF. CDR3 nucleotide sequence: TGTGCCAGCAGTTACCCAGGAAGGAACACTGAAGCTTTCTTT.

The chain is built from TRBV6-1 and TRBJ2-7, with D maybe TRBD1 (6 bases). V was shortened by 5 bases and J by 1 base, with 15 bases between the two germline ends. The CDR3 loop spans 15 amino acids. Germline lookup yields CDR1 MNHNS and CDR2 SASEGT. The chain's CDR3 is CASSTAPDSSYEQYF. CDR3 in DNA: TGTGCCAGCAGTACTGCCCCGGACAGTTCCTACGAGCAGTACTTC.

This sequence joins TRBV19 and TRBJ2-1; weak D call: TRBD2 (5 bases). The germline gives CDR1 LNHDA, CDR2 SQIVND (reference sequence). Trimming shortened V by 3 bases and J by 4 bases, and 13 bases separated the two germline ends. The CDR3 is made up of 15 amino acids. CDR3 nucleotides: TGTGCCAGTAGTATCTCGGGCGGCGGGTACAATGAGCAGTTCTTC. This encodes CASSISGGGYNEQFF.

In this sample, this clonotype turned up many times. This CDR3 reads CASSVGQGVSYEQYF. CDR3 coding DNA: TGCGCCAGCAGCGTCGGACAGGGCGTATCCTACGAGCAGTACTTC. The chain combines TRBV5-1 with TRBJ2-7, with 8 bases matching TRBD1. Germline loops: CDR1 SGHRS, CDR2 YFSETQ. The V gene end was trimmed by 4 bases and the J gene end by 1 base; junction bases not matched to a gene: 7. The CDR3 length is 15 residues.

This sequence joins TRBV19 and TRBJ1-5; D is unresolved. CDR1 and CDR2 from the germline V gene are LNHDA and SQIVND (reference sequence). V shed 4 bases and J shed 4 bases, with 8 bases lying between them. This CDR3 is 13 amino acids long. The CDR3 protein is CASSTEQNQPQHF. The CDR3 coding sequence is TGTGCCAGTAGTACGGAGCAGAATCAGCCCCAGCATTTT.

This clonotype has ten or more counts. The chain carries TRBV7-9 and TRBJ2-7; 11 bases agree with TRBD1. CDR1 and CDR2 (germline): SEHNR, FQNEAQ (reference sequence). This CDR3 comprises 18 residues. V lost 5 bases, J lost 1 base, and 13 bases stayed unmatched. Here the CDR3 DNA reads TGTGCCAGCAGCCCCCGGACAGGGGGCGAGTCGGGGTCCTACGAGCAGTACTTC. The encoded protein is CASSPRTGGESGSYEQYF.

The chain uses TRBV10-2 and TRBJ1-5; no reliable D call. The CDR3 sequence is 13 residues long. The germline V gene has CDR1 WSHSY and CDR2 SAAADI. V lost 10 bases and J lost 5, with 15 bases in between. The CDR3 sequence: CATHSSGDQPQHF. In nucleotides, the CDR3 is TGCGCCACTCACAGTTCCGGAGATCAGCCCCAGCATTTT.

This clonotype was detected only a few times. This sequence joins TRBV7-9 and TRBJ2-5; 7 nucleotides match TRBD1. J lost 3 bases, V lost 5 bases, and 6 bases had no gene match. CDR3 size: 14 residues. Germline CDR1 reads SEHNR; CDR2 reads FQNEAQ (reference sequence). CDR3 residues: CASSLGTEKETQYF. The CDR3 coding sequence is TGTGCCAGCAGCCTAGGGACAGAGAAAGAGACCCAGTACTTC.

This clonotype was seen a few times. This chain uses TRBV24-1 with TRBJ2-7; D is uncertain. V lost 5 bases to trimming and J lost 0 bases, with 13 bases between them. The CDR3 length is 15 residues. The germline gives CDR1 KGHDR, CDR2 SFDVKD. CDR3 residues: CATSVFTPSSYEQYF. DNA of the CDR3: TGTGCCACCAGTGTGTTCACCCCATCCTCCTACGAGCAGTACTTC.

On this clonotype itself: One base away lies a much larger clone, so this may be a sequencing read error. The rearrangement uses TRBV24-1 and TRBJ2-7; D is perhaps TRBD2 (6 bases). The CDR3 is 15 amino acids. Germline lookup yields CDR1 KGHDR and CDR2 SFDVKD. As DNA, the CDR3 is TGTGCCGCCAGTGACTCCGTGGGACTGTATTACGAGCAGTACTTC. Its translation is CAASDSVGLYYEQYF.

This clonotype was counted ten times or more. J is TRBJ2-3 and V is TRBV27, with 10 bases that match TRBD1. The length of the CDR3 is 14 residues. V shed 6 bases and J 4 bases; nucleotides not matched to a gene: 4. Germline loops: CDR1 MNHEY, CDR2 SMNVEV (reference sequence). The CDR3 loop reads CASSPGQGADTQYF. CDR3 DNA: TGTGCCAGCAGCCCTGGACAGGGGGCAGATACGCAGTATTTT.

This clonotype occurred a few times. The rearrangement uses TRBV24-1 and TRBJ1-1; 7 nucleotides align to TRBD1. The CDR3 extends over 13 amino acids. V dropped 3 bases and J dropped 7; count of bases not matched to a gene: 4. CDR1 KGHDR and CDR2 SFDVKD come from the germline V gene. CDR3 region: CATSDPGQVEAFF. The CDR3 DNA reads TGTGCCACCAGTGATCCAGGACAGGTTGAAGCTTTCTTT.

Ten or more counts support this clonotype. The CDR3 DNA reads as TGCAGTGCTAGCGCACCGAACTATGGCTACACCTTC. Translation gives CSASAPNYGYTF. The genes are TRBV20-1 and TRBJ1-2, with unresolved D. Germline CDR1 is DFQATT and CDR2 is SNEGSKA (reference sequence). CDR3 length equals 12 residues. The germline V and J ends were trimmed by 3 bases and 2 bases, with 7 bases remaining between them.

This clonotype showed up many times. The V and J genes are TRBV12-3 or TRBV12-4 and TRBJ1-1; no clear D. CDR3 size: 13 residues. The germline V and J ends were trimmed by 3 bases and 5 bases, with 10 bases remaining between them. Here the CDR3 reads CASSFSQGTEAFF. The CDR3 region has the DNA TGTGCCAGCAGTTTTAGCCAAGGGACTGAAGCTTTCTTT.

This clonotype has ten or more counts. The J gene is TRBJ2-3, the V gene TRBV7-3, with TRBD1 matching 7 bases. Germline-derived CDR1 and CDR2 are SGHTA and FQGTGA. V shed 0 bases and J 6 bases; nucleotides not matched to a gene: 6. This CDR3 is 15 amino acids long. The CDR3 region is CASSLTAQGIDTQYF. Here the CDR3 DNA reads TGTGCCAGCAGCTTAACGGCACAGGGGATTGATACGCAGTATTTT.

The sample holds a few counts of this clonotype. This chain connects TRBV27 to TRBJ1-2; D remains ambiguous. The V and J ends lost 4 bases and 4 bases respectively, with 10 bases between them. There are 13 residues in the CDR3. Germline lookup yields CDR1 MNHEY and CDR2 SMNVEV (reference sequence). Here the CDR3 DNA reads TGTGCCAGCAGTTCATATCCCCTCTATGGCTACACCTTC. Its translation: CASSSYPLYGYTF.

Many counts were recorded for this clonotype. V usage is TRBV29-1 and J usage is TRBJ2-7; TRBD2 might be the D (7 bases). Germline values: CDR1 SQVTM, CDR2 ANQGSEA. The V end lost 3 bases, the J end lost 1 base, and 10 bases lay between the germline ends. The CDR3 has 13 amino acids. The CDR3 DNA reads as TGCAGCGTTGAGGAGGGGGGGTCCTACGAGCAGTACTTC. Translating gives CSVEEGGSYEQYF.

Points on this clonotype: A single base separates this from a much larger clone, so it may be a read error. The chain joins TRBV24-1 to TRBJ2-5, with TRBD1 matching over 9 bases. J was trimmed by 4 bases and V by 0 bases; bases with no gene match: 5. CDR1 and CDR2 (germline): KGHDR, SFDVKD. The CDR3 runs 16 residues. CDR3 coding DNA: TGTGCCACCAGTGATTTGGGGACAGGGCTCCGAGAGACCCAGTACTTC. As protein: CATSDLGTGLRETQYF.

This clonotype has a count of ten or more. The V call is TRBV20-1, the J call TRBJ2-7, with D tentatively TRBD1 (6 bases). The CDR3 extends over 15 amino acids. Germline CDR1 and CDR2: DFQATT and SNEGSKA (reference sequence). Trimming pared 0 bases from V and 3 bases from J, leaving 15 bases between. The CDR3 spells CSARDLRDTLYEQYF. CDR3 nucleotide sequence: TGCAGTGCTAGAGACCTCCGGGACACGCTCTACGAGCAGTACTTC.

This clonotype was observed at least ten times. This sequence joins TRBV2 and TRBJ1-6; no clear D. There are 12 residues in the CDR3. V gave up 3 bases and J gave up 7 bases, with 4 bases separating them. From germline, CDR1 is SNHLY and CDR2 FYNNEI. The CDR3 nucleotides are TGTGCCAGCAGTGACATCAATTCACCCCTCCACTTT. Translating gives CASSDINSPLHF.

This clonotype was counted at least ten times. The chain carries TRBV29-1 and TRBJ2-1; 8 nucleotides line up with TRBD2. The CDR3 totals 18 residues. V shed 1 base and J 0 bases; nucleotides not matched to a gene: 11. Germline V gives CDR1 SQVTM, CDR2 ANQGSEA. The CDR3 region is CSVEGGGRSFRSYNEQFF. In nucleotides, the CDR3 is TGCAGCGTTGAAGGTGGCGGGAGGTCATTCCGCTCCTACAATGAGCAGTTCTTC.

This clonotype has at least ten counts. The chain joins TRBV27 to TRBJ2-1, with 10 positions matching TRBD2. J lost 4 bases, V lost 2 bases, and 5 bases had no gene match. Germline values: CDR1 MNHEY, CDR2 SMNVEV (reference sequence). The CDR3 runs to 16 residues. CDR3 amino acids: CASSLSASGRYNEQFF. Here the CDR3 DNA reads TGTGCCAGCAGTTTAAGTGCTAGCGGGAGATACAATGAGCAGTTCTTC.